This TCR beta chain was recorded in a study of CD8 T cells in Susac syndrome. Germline V gives CDR1 LGHDT, CDR2 YNNKEL (reference sequence). V lost 4 bases and J lost 10, with 8 bases in between. This CDR3 is 11 amino acids long. Random hexamers served to reverse transcribe roughly 0.5 to 1 ug RNA. Amplification of TCR beta CDR3 spanned 54 Vbeta and 13 Jbeta via immunoSEQ multiplex PCR. TCRdb redid the calling of the immunoSEQ multiplex PCR reads with MiXCR, one entry per CDR3 protein. This table holds around 110,000 distinct CDR3 sequences, just over 95% found once. The V and J genes are TRBV3-1 and TRBJ2-1; no firm D call. Sequencing was done on a sample of CD4+ T cells from PBMCs. This clonotype originated in a human donor with Susac syndrome. DNA for the CDR3: TGTGCCAGCAGCCTCACGGAGGAGCAGTTCTTC. Encoded protein: CASSLTEEQFF.